A single sample gave rise to the 7 T cell receptor beta chains below, sequenced in a study of beta chain features in type 1 diabetes. The whole isolated RNA underwent reverse transcription, so sequencing captured expressed TCRB transcripts. The table came from immunoSEQ multiplex PCR; TCRdb's copy has only in-frame clones and leaves some out. This table has just over 450,000 clones, roughly 31% appearing once. The sequencing sample was made of naive CD4+ T cells from blood. Source of these receptors: a man aged 18 to 29 in good health.

This clone was detected only a few times. The rearrangement links TRBV10-3 to TRBJ2-1, with TRBD2 as a possible D gene (5 bases). V lost 1 base and J 3 bases, leaving 10 bases between the germline ends. The CDR3 totals 15 residues. Per the germline V gene, CDR1 is ENHRY and CDR2 is SYGVKD. The CDR3 nucleotides are TGTGCCATCAGTGAGTGGACGGAGGTCTACAATGAGCAGTTCTTC. Its translation: CAISEWTEVYNEQFF.

The chain is built from TRBV5-1 and TRBJ2-5; perhaps D is TRBD1 or TRBD2 (5 bases each). V was cut by 4 bases and J by 3 bases, with 16 bases left in between. The CDR3 is 15 amino acids. Per germline, CDR1 SGHRS and CDR2 YFSETQ. The CDR3 here is CASSGAGTFEETQYF. CDR3 bases: TGCGCCAGCAGCGGCGCCGGGACGTTCGAAGAGACCCAGTACTTC.

The chain has TRBV9 and TRBJ1-1; D call uncertain. CDR1 SGDLS and CDR2 YYNGEE come from the germline V gene. The CDR3 loop spans 14 amino acids. The V and J ends lost 2 bases and 0 bases respectively, with 8 bases between them. The CDR3 DNA follows: TGTGCCAGCAGCGTGGACGGAGTGAACACTGAAGCTTTCTTT. It encodes CASSVDGVNTEAFF. Full variable domain (remainder filled in from reference TRBV9 and TRBJ1-1): DSGVTQTPKHLITATGQRVTLRCSPRSGDLSVYWYQQSLDQGLQFLIQYYNGEERAKGNILERFSAQQFPDLHSELNLSSLELGDSALYFCASSVDGVNTEAFFGQGTRLTVV.

V is TRBV14 and J is TRBJ1-2; D not certain. Germline-derived CDR1 and CDR2 are SGHDN and FVKESK. The CDR3 loop spans 13 amino acids. Trimming cost V 1 base and J 7 bases, with 10 bases left between them. The CDR3 coding sequence is TGTGCCAGCAGCCAAGTGGATCTCGGTGGCTACACCTTC. It encodes CASSQVDLGGYTF.

This clone was picked up a small number of times. The chain has TRBV23-1 and TRBJ2-5; D is unclear. TRBV23-1 is recorded as an ORF, its role being uncertain. Trimming removed 8 bases from V and 3 bases from J, with 10 bases in between. This CDR3 spans 12 amino acids. This CDR3 is CASLERKETQYF. CDR3 bases: TGCGCCAGCCTAGAACGAAAAGAGACCCAGTACTTC.

This clone was counted a few times. The chain links TRBV7-2 to TRBJ2-2; the D gene could be TRBD1 or TRBD2 (5 bases each). Germline loops: CDR1 SGHTA, CDR2 FQGNSA. This CDR3 region has 16 residues. The V and J ends lost 5 bases and 4 bases respectively, with 17 bases between them. CDR3 region: CASSPPGRGATGELFF. DNA for the CDR3: TGTGCCAGCAGCCCCCCGGGCAGAGGGGCCACCGGGGAGCTGTTTTTT. The variable domain in full, with the rest retrieved from reference TRBV7-2 and TRBJ2-2, is GAGVSQSPSNKVTEKGKDVELRCDPISGHTALYWYRQSLGQGLEFLIYFQGNSAPDKSGLPSDRFSAERTGGSVSTLTIQRTQQEDSAVYLCASSPPGRGATGELFFGEGSRLTVL.

The rearrangement uses TRBV29-1 and TRBJ2-5, with D perhaps being TRBD1 or TRBD2 (5 bases each). The V and J ends lost 6 bases and 1 base respectively, with 12 bases between them. The germline V gene encodes CDR1 SQVTM and CDR2 ANQGSEA. The CDR3 covers 13 residues. CDR3 DNA: TGCAGCGTGGCCGGGACGGTCCAAGAGACCCAGTACTTC. This translates into CSVAGTVQETQYF. The full variable domain, its missing parts supplied by reference TRBV29-1 and TRBJ2-5, is SAVISQKPSRDICQRGTSLTIQCQVDSQVTMMFWYRQQPGQSLTLIATANQGSEATYESGFVIDKFPISRPNLTFSTLTVSNMSPEDSSIYLCSVAGTVQETQYFGPGTRLLVL.